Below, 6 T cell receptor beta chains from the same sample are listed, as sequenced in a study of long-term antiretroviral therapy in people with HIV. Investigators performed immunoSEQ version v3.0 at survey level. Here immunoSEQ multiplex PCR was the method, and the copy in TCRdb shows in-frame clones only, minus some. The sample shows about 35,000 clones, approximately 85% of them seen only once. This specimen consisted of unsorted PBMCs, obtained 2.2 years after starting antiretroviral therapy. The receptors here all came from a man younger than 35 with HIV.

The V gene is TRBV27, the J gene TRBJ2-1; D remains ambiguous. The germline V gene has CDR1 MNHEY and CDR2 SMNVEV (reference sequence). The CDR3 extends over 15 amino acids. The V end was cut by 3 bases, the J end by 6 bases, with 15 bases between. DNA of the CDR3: TGTGCCAGCAGTTTTCGACCCCTCGATCCCAATGAGCAGTTCTTC. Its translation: CASSFRPLDPNEQFF.

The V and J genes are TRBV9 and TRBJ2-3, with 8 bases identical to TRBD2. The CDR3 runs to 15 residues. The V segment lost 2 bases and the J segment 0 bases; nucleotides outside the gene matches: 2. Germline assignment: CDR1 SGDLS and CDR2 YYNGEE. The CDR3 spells CASSVSGTSTDTQYF. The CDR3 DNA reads TGTGCCAGCAGCGTTAGCGGGACTAGCACAGATACGCAGTATTTT.

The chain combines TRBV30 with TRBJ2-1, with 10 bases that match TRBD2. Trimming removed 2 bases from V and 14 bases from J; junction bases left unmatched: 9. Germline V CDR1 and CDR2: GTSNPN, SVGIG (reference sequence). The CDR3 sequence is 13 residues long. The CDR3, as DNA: TGTGCCTGGAGTCTAAGCGGGAGGGCCGATAAGTTCTTC. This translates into CAWSLSGRADKFF. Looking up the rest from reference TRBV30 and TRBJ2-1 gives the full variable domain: SQTIHQWPATLVQPVGSPLSLECTVEGTSNPNLYWYRQAAGRGLQLLFYSVGIGQISSEVPQNLSASRPQDRQFILSSKKLLLSDSGFYLCAWSLSGRADKFFGPGTRLTVL.

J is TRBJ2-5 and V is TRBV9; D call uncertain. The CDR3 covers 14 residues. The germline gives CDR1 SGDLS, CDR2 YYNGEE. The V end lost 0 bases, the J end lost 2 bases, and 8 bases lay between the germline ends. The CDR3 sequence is CASSVGREQETQYF. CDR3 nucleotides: TGTGCCAGCAGCGTAGGGCGTGAACAAGAGACCCAGTACTTC.

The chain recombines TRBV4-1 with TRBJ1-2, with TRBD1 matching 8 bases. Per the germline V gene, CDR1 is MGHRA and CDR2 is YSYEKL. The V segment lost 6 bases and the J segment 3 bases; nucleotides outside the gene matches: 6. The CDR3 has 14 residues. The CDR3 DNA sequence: TGCGCCAGCAGGCAGACAGGGGTCGACTATGGCTACACCTTC. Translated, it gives CASRQTGVDYGYTF.

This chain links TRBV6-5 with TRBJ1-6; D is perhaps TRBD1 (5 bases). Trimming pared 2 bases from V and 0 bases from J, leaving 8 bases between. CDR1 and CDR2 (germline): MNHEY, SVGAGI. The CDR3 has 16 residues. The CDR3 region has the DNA TGTGCCAGCAGTTACAAGGGGAGCTCCTATAATTCACCCCTCCACTTT. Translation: CASSYKGSSYNSPLHF.